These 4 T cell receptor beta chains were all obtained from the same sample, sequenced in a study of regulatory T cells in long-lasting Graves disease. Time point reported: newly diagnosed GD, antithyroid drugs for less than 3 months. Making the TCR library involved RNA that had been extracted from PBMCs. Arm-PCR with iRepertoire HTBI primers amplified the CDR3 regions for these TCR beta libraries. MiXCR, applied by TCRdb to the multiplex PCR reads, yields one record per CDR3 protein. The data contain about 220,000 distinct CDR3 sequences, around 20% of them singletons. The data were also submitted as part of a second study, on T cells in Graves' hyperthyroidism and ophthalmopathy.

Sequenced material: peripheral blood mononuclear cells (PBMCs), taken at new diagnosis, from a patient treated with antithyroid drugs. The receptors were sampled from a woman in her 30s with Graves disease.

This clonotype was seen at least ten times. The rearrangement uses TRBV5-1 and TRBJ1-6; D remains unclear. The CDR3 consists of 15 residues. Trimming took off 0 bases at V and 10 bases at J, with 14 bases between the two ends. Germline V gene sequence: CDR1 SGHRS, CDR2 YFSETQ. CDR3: CASSLGLQVKSPLHF. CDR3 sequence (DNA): TGCGCCAGCAGCTTGGGACTCCAGGTTAAATCACCCCTCCACTTT.

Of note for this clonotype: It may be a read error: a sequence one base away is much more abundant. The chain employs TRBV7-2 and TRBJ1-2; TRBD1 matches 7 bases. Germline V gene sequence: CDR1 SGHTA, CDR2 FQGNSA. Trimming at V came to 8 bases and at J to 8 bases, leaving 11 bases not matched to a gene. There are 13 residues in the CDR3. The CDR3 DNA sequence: TGTGCCAGCGGCCAACAGGGGTGGGGAGGCTACACCTTC. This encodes CASGQQGWGGYTF. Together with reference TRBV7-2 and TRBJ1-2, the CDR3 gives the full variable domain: GAGVSQSPSNKVTEKGKDVELRCDPISGHTALYWYRQSLGQGLEFLIYFQGNSAPDKSGLPSDRFSAERTGGSVSTLTIQRTQQEDSAVYLCASGQQGWGGYTFGSGTRLTVV.

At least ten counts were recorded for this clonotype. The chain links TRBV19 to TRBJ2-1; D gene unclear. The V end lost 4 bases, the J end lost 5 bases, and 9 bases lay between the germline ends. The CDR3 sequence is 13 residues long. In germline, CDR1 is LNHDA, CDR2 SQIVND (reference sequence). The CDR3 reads CASSTRLNNEQFF. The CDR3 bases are TGTGCCAGTAGTACCCGACTGAACAATGAGCAGTTCTTC.

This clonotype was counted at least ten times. In DNA, the CDR3 is TGTGCCTGGAGTGTAGGTCAGGGCCAAGAGACCCAGTACTTC. Its translation: CAWSVGQGQETQYF. V gene TRBV30 combines with J gene TRBJ2-5; D is perhaps TRBD1 (5 bases). Trimming removed 0 bases at V and 1 base at J, with 9 bases between. This CDR3 has 14 amino acids. The germline CDR1 and CDR2 sequences are GTSNPN and SVGIG (reference sequence).